This T cell receptor (beta chain) was documented in a study of T cells in Graves' hyperthyroidism and ophthalmopathy. Whole-study results and caveats: Ophthalmopathy was identified by the model a median around 5.9 months ahead of onset.

This clonotype has only a few counts. What it binds is not known. From germline, CDR1 is MNHNS and CDR2 SASEGT. The CDR3 totals 16 residues. After removal of 5 bases from V and 5 bases from J, the junction contained 12 bases not matched to a gene. Amplification yielded TCR beta CDR3 regions, with RNA transcripts as the source. The HTBI primer set was used in a first-round RT-PCR of the TCR CDR3. TCRdb processed the multiplex PCR reads anew with MiXCR; each CDR3 protein has one entry. Of fewer than 550,000 distinct CDR3 sequences listed, around a sixth are singletons. The genes are TRBV6-1 and TRBJ1-5; 7 nucleotides match TRBD1. The sequence came from a woman aged 18-29 years with Graves' hyperthyroidism. The sample was blood. The CDR3 sequence is CASSSLAQGKDQPQHF. CDR3 coding DNA: TGTGCCAGCAGTTCATTGGCACAGGGGAAAGATCAGCCCCAGCATTTT.